This passage covers 25 T cell receptor beta chains from one sample sequenced in a study of memory CD4+ T cells and cytomegalovirus serostatus (dated by TCRdb to the late 2010s). A FACSAria II was used to sort memory CD4+ T cells, defined as single viable CD3+CD4+CD8-CD45RO+ cells. The library came from the immunoSEQ multiplex PCR assay. Imported from immuneACCESS, the table was reduced by TCRdb to in-frame sequences with V and J called. These copies leave out some clones; in studies compared against another copy, an unresolved V gene accounts for under half, and the cause of the remainder is not known. The sample table shows 80,000 to 100,000 clones, and about four fifths are seen once. The top ten clonotypes cover roughly 4% of the sample. Sequencing input: memory CD4+ T cells from blood. Every receptor here comes from an adult in good health and CMV-seropositive.

The chain carries TRBV28 and TRBJ1-1, with 7 nucleotides matching TRBD1. After removal of 7 bases from V and 0 bases from J, the junction contained 2 bases not matched to a gene. This CDR3 region has 13 residues. The germline V gene has CDR1 MDHEN and CDR2 SYDVKM. DNA for the CDR3: TGTGCCAGCAAAGGACAGGTGAACACTGAAGCTTTCTTT. Translating it yields CASKGQVNTEAFF.

The chain has TRBV5-1 and TRBJ1-2; D might be TRBD1 (5 bases). This CDR3 has 13 residues. Trimming shortened V by 5 bases and J by 8 bases, and 16 bases separated the two germline ends. Germline V gives CDR1 SGHRS, CDR2 YFSETQ. The chain's CDR3 is CASSPGARYGYTF. CDR3 in DNA: TGCGCCAGCAGTCCTGGGGCGAGATACGGCTACACCTTC.

The chain combines TRBV7-2 with TRBJ2-1, with 14 bases matching TRBD2. Germline V lookup: CDR1 SGHTA, CDR2 FQGNSA. This CDR3 has 17 amino acids. The ends lost 5 bases at V and 3 bases at J; junction bases unmatched: 6. The DNA for the CDR3 is TGTGCCAGCAGCGCCCGACTAGCGGGAGGGCTCTACAATGAGCAGTTCTTC. Residues: CASSARLAGGLYNEQFF. The variable domain in full, with the rest retrieved from reference TRBV7-2 and TRBJ2-1, is GAGVSQSPSNKVTEKGKDVELRCDPISGHTALYWYRQSLGQGLEFLIYFQGNSAPDKSGLPSDRFSAERTGGSVSTLTIQRTQQEDSAVYLCASSARLAGGLYNEQFFGPGTRLTVL.

The chain joins TRBV4-3 to TRBJ2-5; possible D gene TRBD1, 6 bases. Germline CDR1 LGHNA, CDR2 YSLEER. This CDR3 contains 16 residues. V was trimmed by 0 bases and J by 2 bases, leaving 13 bases between them. The CDR3 loop reads CASSQDAGQGQETQYF. Here the CDR3 DNA reads TGCGCCAGCAGCCAAGATGCCGGCCAGGGGCAAGAGACCCAGTACTTC.

The chain carries TRBV2 and TRBJ2-1; 12 bases agree with TRBD2. Trimming cost V 5 bases and J 8 bases; bases outside gene matches: 4. This CDR3 spans 14 amino acids. Germline V gene data show CDR1 as SNHLY and CDR2 as FYNNEI. The DNA for the CDR3 is TGTGCCAGCAGTATGACTAGCGGGAGCTATGAGCAGTTCTTC. Its translation: CASSMTSGSYEQFF.

The chain carries TRBV19 and TRBJ1-1; 9 positions agree with TRBD1. V dropped 4 bases and J dropped 1; count of bases not matched to a gene: 4. There are 15 residues in the CDR3. Germline CDR1 reads LNHDA; CDR2 reads SQIVND (reference sequence). This CDR3 is CASSKGTGPNTEAFF. CDR3 in DNA: TGTGCCAGTAGTAAAGGGACAGGGCCGAACACTGAAGCTTTCTTT.

Here the CDR3 DNA reads TGTGCCATCAGTGAGTCGAGTAGCGGGAGGGCCGGTAACAATGAGCAGTTCTTC. Protein product: CAISESSSGRAGNNEQFF. V and J are TRBV10-3 and TRBJ2-1; 11 nucleotides agree with TRBD2. The CDR3 sequence is 18 residues long. V dropped 0 bases and J dropped 5; count of bases not matched to a gene: 9. The germline V gene encodes CDR1 ENHRY and CDR2 SYGVKD.

This clone came up once. The chain has TRBV6-5 and TRBJ2-7, with 13 positions matching TRBD2. CDR3 length: 14 residues. Trimming cost V 4 bases and J 5 bases; bases outside gene matches: 2. The germline V gene encodes CDR1 MNHEY and CDR2 SVGAGI. The CDR3 is CASSFGLAGDEQYF. CDR3 bases: TGTGCCAGCAGTTTCGGACTAGCGGGAGACGAGCAGTACTTC.

The chain couples TRBV19 to TRBJ2-7, with D hard to call. The germline CDR1 and CDR2 sequences are LNHDA and SQIVND (reference sequence). CDR3 length equals 13 residues. V lost 8 bases to trimming and J lost 7 bases, with 18 bases between them. CDR3 residues: CASRANPLGEQYF. In nucleotides, the CDR3 is TGTGCCAGTCGAGCTAACCCATTGGGAGAGCAGTACTTC.

The rearrangement joins TRBV19 to TRBJ2-6; D possibly matches TRBD1 or TRBD2 (5 bases each). The CDR3 loop spans 13 amino acids. Germline V gene data show CDR1 as LNHDA and CDR2 as SQIVND (reference sequence). The germline V and J ends were trimmed by 5 bases and 11 bases, with 13 bases remaining between them. The CDR3 spells CASSRDGADVLTF. The CDR3 DNA is TGTGCCAGTAGTCGGGACGGCGCAGACGTCCTGACTTTC.

J is TRBJ1-1 and V is TRBV6-5; D unclear. The CDR3 sequence is 14 residues long. Trimming took 5 bases from V and 0 from J, leaving 10 bases between them. Germline V lookup: CDR1 MNHEY, CDR2 SVGAGI. The CDR3: CASSLQSMNTEAFF. CDR3 bases: TGTGCCAGCAGTCTACAGTCCATGAACACTGAAGCTTTCTTT.

V gene TRBV6-5 combines with J gene TRBJ1-5; D might be TRBD1 (5 bases). Trimming cost V 6 bases and J 6 bases, with 12 bases left between them. This CDR3 has 13 amino acids. Germline V gene lookup returns CDR1 MNHEY and CDR2 SVGAGI. As DNA, the CDR3 is TGTGCCAGCAGCGCAGGGTTGGGTCAGCCCCAGCATTTT. Its translation is CASSAGLGQPQHF.

V and J are TRBV2 and TRBJ1-4, with a tentative D call TRBD1 (5 bases). CDR1 is SNHLY and CDR2 is FYNNEI in the germline V gene. V was pared by 4 bases and J by 3 bases, with 12 bases between. CDR3 size: 15 residues. CDR3 protein: CASSARDRPNEKLFF. The CDR3 DNA reads TGTGCCAGCAGTGCGAGGGACCGTCCTAATGAAAAACTGTTTTTT.

The sample holds a few counts of this clone. The CDR3 DNA is TGTGCCAGCAGCTTGAATGGGGTGAACACTGAAGCTTTCTTT. It encodes CASSLNGVNTEAFF. V and J are TRBV7-9 and TRBJ1-1; D is unresolved. The germline V gene has CDR1 SEHNR and CDR2 FQNEAQ (reference sequence). V shed 3 bases and J shed 0 bases, with 8 bases lying between them. This CDR3 comprises 14 residues.

The J gene is TRBJ1-1, the V gene TRBV5-1, with TRBD1 identical over 7 bases. This CDR3 is 13 amino acids long. Germline values: CDR1 SGHRS, CDR2 YFSETQ. The V and J ends lost 4 bases and 4 bases, in that order; junction bases with no gene match: 4. CDR3 amino acids: CASSIGQATEAFF. The CDR3 DNA reads as TGCGCCAGCAGCATCGGACAGGCCACTGAAGCTTTCTTT.

This rearrangement joins TRBV2 to TRBJ2-5; D is ambiguous. V shed 4 bases and J shed 7 bases, with 13 bases lying between them. The V gene's germline CDR1 is SNHLY and CDR2 FYNNEI. The length of the CDR3 is 13 residues. CDR3 sequence reads: CASSADEQRTQYF. The CDR3 DNA follows: TGTGCCAGCAGTGCAGACGAGCAGCGGACCCAGTACTTC.

This chain uses TRBV5-5 with TRBJ2-7; TRBD1 matches at 9 bases. This CDR3 is 16 amino acids long. Germline V gives CDR1 SGHKS, CDR2 YYEKEE (reference sequence). With V trimmed by 3 bases and J by 2 bases, 9 bases remained unmatched. The CDR3 is CASSYTPGQGTYEQYF. CDR3 sequence (DNA): TGTGCCAGCAGCTATACTCCGGGACAGGGTACCTACGAGCAGTACTTC.

This clone has only a few counts. The DNA for the CDR3 is TGTGCCAGCAGTCCGTTAGGAGGGGATAGTGAAGCTTTCTTT. Its protein is CASSPLGGDSEAFF. The chain links TRBV2 to TRBJ1-1, with D perhaps matching TRBD1 (5 bases). The length of the CDR3 is 14 residues. V was trimmed by 5 bases and J by 7 bases, leaving 17 bases between them. Germline V gives CDR1 SNHLY, CDR2 FYNNEI.

The chain recombines TRBV27 with TRBJ2-7, with 7 positions matching TRBD2. V lost 4 bases, J lost 3 bases, and 6 bases stayed unmatched. The length of the CDR3 is 14 residues. Germline V lookup: CDR1 MNHEY, CDR2 SMNVEV (reference sequence). In nucleotides, the CDR3 is TGTGCCAGCAGTTCCGGGACGGGGGGCTACGAGCAGTACTTC. Translating gives CASSSGTGGYEQYF.

The rearrangement links TRBV5-1 to TRBJ1-1; TRBD1 is a possible D gene (6 bases). The ends were cut back, 5 bases at V and 3 bases at J, with 20 bases in the middle. The CDR3 spans 16 residues. The germline V gene has CDR1 SGHRS and CDR2 YFSETQ. The CDR3 spells CASRNTGLVGDTEAFF. CDR3 in DNA: TGCGCCAGCAGGAATACAGGGTTAGTGGGGGACACTGAAGCTTTCTTT.

The chain carries TRBV4-1 and TRBJ2-7; 8 bases agree with TRBD1. The germline gives CDR1 MGHRA, CDR2 YSYEKL. V trimming: 2 bases; J trimming: 3 bases; junction bases outside the gene matches: 6. The CDR3 sequence is 15 residues long. This CDR3 is CASSQKETGDYEQYF. CDR3 bases: TGCGCCAGCAGCCAAAAAGAGACAGGGGACTACGAGCAGTACTTC.

This chain joins TRBV4-3 and TRBJ1-5; D call uncertain. V was trimmed by 0 bases and J by 7 bases, leaving 7 bases between them. Germline CDR1 reads LGHNA; CDR2 reads YSLEER. The CDR3 runs to 13 residues. This CDR3 reads CASSQDLEQPQHF. CDR3 nucleotides: TGCGCCAGCAGCCAAGATCTAGAACAGCCCCAGCATTTT.

The V gene is TRBV7-9, the J gene TRBJ2-5, with D perhaps TRBD1 or TRBD2 (5 bases each). V was trimmed by 5 bases and J by 4 bases, leaving 11 bases between them. Germline V gene lookup returns CDR1 SEHNR and CDR2 FQNEAQ (reference sequence). The CDR3 runs 13 residues. CDR3 sequence reads: CASSPSGRETQYF. CDR3 in DNA: TGTGCCAGCAGCCCATCGGGACGAGAGACCCAGTACTTC.

The chain carries TRBV4-3 and TRBJ2-3; D is possibly TRBD2 (7 bases). The CDR3 is 17 residues long. The V gene lost 0 bases and the J gene lost 9 bases, with 22 bases spanning the gap. Germline V gene data show CDR1 as LGHNA and CDR2 as YSLEER. CDR3 amino acids: CASSQDLFSGTRGTQYF. The CDR3 DNA follows: TGCGCCAGCAGCCAAGATCTATTCAGCGGGACGAGGGGGACGCAGTATTTT.

The V gene is TRBV29-1, the J gene TRBJ1-1, with 8 positions matching TRBD1. The CDR3 totals 13 residues. Per the germline V gene, CDR1 is SQVTM and CDR2 is ANQGSEA. J lost 3 bases, V lost 6 bases, and 6 bases had no gene match. This chain's CDR3 is CSVRTGRDTEAFF. The CDR3 DNA sequence: TGCAGCGTCAGGACAGGGCGCGACACTGAAGCTTTCTTT.